This TCR beta chain was recorded in a study of blood T cell repertoires in COVID-19. Germline V gene data show CDR1 as MNHEY and CDR2 as SVGAGI. CDR3 length: 14 amino acids. The ends were cut back, 2 bases at V and 2 bases at J, with 6 bases in the middle. Authors' methods: Amplification of reference gene primers was used by the study to estimate nucleated cell counts. Assay used: immunoSEQ multiplex PCR; TCRdb lists only in-frame clones, some missing. The V and J calls and clone size come from that table; D and trimming were worked out from the DNA. This sample yields just over 95,000 clones, of which approximately 82% are seen a single time; around 4.1% belongs to the top ten.

The sequencing input was peripheral blood. The gene calls are TRBV6-5 and TRBJ1-4; D might be TRBD1 (6 bases). This TCR derives from a man aged 60-69 years with acute or convalescent COVID-19. CDR3 amino acids: CASSYRGTNEKLFF. CDR3 nucleotides: TGTGCCAGCAGTTACAGGGGGACTAATGAAAAACTGTTTTTT.